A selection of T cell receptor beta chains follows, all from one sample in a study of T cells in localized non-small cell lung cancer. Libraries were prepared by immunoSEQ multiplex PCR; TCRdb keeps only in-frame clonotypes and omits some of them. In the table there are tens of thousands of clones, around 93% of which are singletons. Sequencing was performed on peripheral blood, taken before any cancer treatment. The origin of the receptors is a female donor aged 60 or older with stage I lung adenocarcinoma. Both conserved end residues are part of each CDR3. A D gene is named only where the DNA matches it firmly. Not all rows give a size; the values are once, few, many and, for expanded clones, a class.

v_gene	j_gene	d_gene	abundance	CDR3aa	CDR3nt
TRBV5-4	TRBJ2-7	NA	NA	CASSWAGEQYF	TGTGCCAGCAGCTGGGCTGGGGAGCAGTACTTC
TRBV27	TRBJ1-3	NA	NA	CASSLRAFSGNTIYF	TGTGCCAGCAGTTTACGAGCGTTCTCTGGAAACACCATATATTTT
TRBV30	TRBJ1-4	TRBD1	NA	CAWSVGQGAARDEKLFF	TGTGCCTGGAGTGTGGGACAGGGGGCCGCGAGAGATGAAAAACTGTTTTTT
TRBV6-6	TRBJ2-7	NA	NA	CASSYSRVHEQYF	TGTGCCAGCAGTTACTCGCGGGTCCACGAGCAGTACTTC
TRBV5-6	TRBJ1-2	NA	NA	CASSSTGSGYTF	TGTGCCAGCAGCTCGACAGGTAGTGGCTACACCTTC
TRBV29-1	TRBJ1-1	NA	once	CSVEPRMNTEAFF	TGCAGCGTTGAACCCAGGATGAACACTGAAGCTTTCTTT
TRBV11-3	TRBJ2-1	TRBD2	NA	CASSTSGGAYNEQFF	TGTGCCAGCAGTACTAGCGGGGGGGCTTACAATGAGCAGTTCTTC
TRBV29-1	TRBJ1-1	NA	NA	CSVDDGNTEAFF	TGCAGCGTTGATGATGGGAACACTGAAGCTTTCTTT
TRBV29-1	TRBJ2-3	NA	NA	CSVRLKGTDTQYF	TGCAGCGTTCGTCTGAAGGGCACAGATACGCAGTATTTT
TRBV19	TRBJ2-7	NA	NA	CASSLRPRIHYEQYF	TGTGCCAGTAGTCTCAGGCCTAGGATCCACTACGAGCAGTACTTC
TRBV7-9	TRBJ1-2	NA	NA	CASSLIPFRSTRIYGYTF	TGTGCCAGCAGCTTAATTCCTTTCCGGTCAACGCGGATCTATGGCTACACCTTC
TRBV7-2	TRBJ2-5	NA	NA	CASSYGPQGETQYF	TGTGCCAGCAGCTACGGGCCCCAAGGGGAGACCCAGTACTTC
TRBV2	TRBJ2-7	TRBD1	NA	CASSIDRESYEQYF	TGTGCCAGCAGTATCGACAGGGAATCCTACGAGCAGTACTTC
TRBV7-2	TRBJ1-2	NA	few	CASSSGLGFFYGYTF	TGTGCCAGCAGCTCGGGACTCGGGTTTTTTTATGGCTACACCTTC
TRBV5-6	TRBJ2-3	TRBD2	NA	CASSLEWRGDTDTQYF	TGTGCCAGCAGCTTGGAGTGGCGGGGGGACACAGATACGCAGTATTTT
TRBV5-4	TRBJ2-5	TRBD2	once	CASSLPGEGWTKTQYF	TGTGCCAGCAGCTTACCCGGGGAGGGGTGGACGAAGACCCAGTACTTC
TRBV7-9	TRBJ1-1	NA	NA	CASSFGNTEAFF	TGTGCCAGCAGCTTCGGCAACACTGAAGCTTTCTTT